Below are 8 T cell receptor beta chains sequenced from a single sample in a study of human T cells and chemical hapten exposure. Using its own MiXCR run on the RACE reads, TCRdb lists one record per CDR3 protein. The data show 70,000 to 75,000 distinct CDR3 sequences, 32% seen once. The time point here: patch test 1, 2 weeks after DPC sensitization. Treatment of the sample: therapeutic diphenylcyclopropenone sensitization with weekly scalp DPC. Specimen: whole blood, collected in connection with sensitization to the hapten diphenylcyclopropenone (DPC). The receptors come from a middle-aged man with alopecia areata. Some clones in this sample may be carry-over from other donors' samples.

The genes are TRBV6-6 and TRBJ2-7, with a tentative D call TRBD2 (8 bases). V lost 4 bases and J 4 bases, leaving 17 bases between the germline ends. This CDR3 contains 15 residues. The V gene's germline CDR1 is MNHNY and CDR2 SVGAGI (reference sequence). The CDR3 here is CASSSRTGGGYEQYF. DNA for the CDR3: TGTGCCAGCAGTTCTCGGACAGGCGGGGGGTACGAGCAGTACTTC.

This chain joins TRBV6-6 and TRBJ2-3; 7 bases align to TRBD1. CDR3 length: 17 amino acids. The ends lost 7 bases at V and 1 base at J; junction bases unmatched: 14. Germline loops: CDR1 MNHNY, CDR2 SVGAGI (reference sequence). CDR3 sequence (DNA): TGTGCCAGCACCGTCTGGACAGGTGGGCAGGGCACAGATACGCAGTATTTT. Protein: CASTVWTGGQGTDTQYF.

CDR3 sequence reads: CASSLGGRLTETQYF. Written as DNA, the CDR3 is TGTGCCAGCAGCTTGGGCGGGCGGTTAACAGAGACCCAGTACTTC. V gene TRBV5-4 combines with J gene TRBJ2-5; TRBD2 is a possible D gene (5 bases). The V and J ends lost 0 bases and 4 bases respectively, with 13 bases between them. The CDR3 is 15 amino acids. Germline V CDR1 and CDR2: SGHNT, YYREEE (reference sequence).

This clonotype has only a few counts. CDR3 bases: TGTGCCAGCAGTGATATGGGACGCAATCAGCCCCAGCATTTT. This encodes CASSDMGRNQPQHF. The V gene is TRBV6-1, the J gene TRBJ1-5; D might be TRBD1 (5 bases). Between the trimmed V and J ends, which lost 3 bases and 2 bases, there was a span of 8 bases. Germline CDR1 reads MNHNS; CDR2 reads SASEGT. This CDR3 has 14 residues.

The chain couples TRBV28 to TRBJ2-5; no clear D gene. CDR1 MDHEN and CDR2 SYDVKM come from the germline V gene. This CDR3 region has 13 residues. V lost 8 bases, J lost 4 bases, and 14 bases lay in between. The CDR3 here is CASRPSYGETQYF. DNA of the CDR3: TGTGCCAGCCGTCCTTCGTACGGAGAGACCCAGTACTTC.

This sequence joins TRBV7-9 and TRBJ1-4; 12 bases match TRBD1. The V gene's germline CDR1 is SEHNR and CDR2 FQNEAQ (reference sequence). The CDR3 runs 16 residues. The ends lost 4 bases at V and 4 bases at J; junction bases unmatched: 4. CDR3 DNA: TGTGCCAGCAGCTGGGGACAGGGGGCGTATAATGAAAAACTGTTTTTT. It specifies CASSWGQGAYNEKLFF.

Written as DNA, the CDR3 is TGTGCTAGTGGTACGTCCCTGGGCTATGGCTACACCTTC. It yields the protein CASGTSLGYGYTF. The rearrangement joins TRBV12-5 to TRBJ1-2; D uncertain. Germline V gene lookup returns CDR1 LGHNT and CDR2 FRNRAP. The V end lost 5 bases, the J end lost 4 bases, and 11 bases lay between the germline ends. The CDR3 spans 13 residues. Full variable domain (remainder filled in from reference TRBV12-5 and TRBJ1-2): DARVTQTPRHKVTEMGQEVTMRCQPILGHNTVFWYRQTMMQGLELLAYFRNRAPLDDSGMPKDRFSAEMPDATLATLKIQPSEPRDSAVYFCASGTSLGYGYTFGSGTRLTVV.

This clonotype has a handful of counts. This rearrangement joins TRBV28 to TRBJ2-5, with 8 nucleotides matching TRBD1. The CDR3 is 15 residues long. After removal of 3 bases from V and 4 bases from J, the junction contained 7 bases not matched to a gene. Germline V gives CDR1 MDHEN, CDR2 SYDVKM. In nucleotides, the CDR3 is TGTGCCAGCAGTTTCGCAGGGGGCCGTCGAGAGACCCAGTACTTC. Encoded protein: CASSFAGGRRETQYF. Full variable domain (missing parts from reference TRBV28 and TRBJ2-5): DVKVTQSSRYLVKRTGEKVFLECVQDMDHENMFWYRQDPGLGLRLIYFSYDVKMKEKGDIPEGYSVSREKKERFSLILESASTNQTSMYLCASSFAGGRRETQYFGPGTRLLVL.